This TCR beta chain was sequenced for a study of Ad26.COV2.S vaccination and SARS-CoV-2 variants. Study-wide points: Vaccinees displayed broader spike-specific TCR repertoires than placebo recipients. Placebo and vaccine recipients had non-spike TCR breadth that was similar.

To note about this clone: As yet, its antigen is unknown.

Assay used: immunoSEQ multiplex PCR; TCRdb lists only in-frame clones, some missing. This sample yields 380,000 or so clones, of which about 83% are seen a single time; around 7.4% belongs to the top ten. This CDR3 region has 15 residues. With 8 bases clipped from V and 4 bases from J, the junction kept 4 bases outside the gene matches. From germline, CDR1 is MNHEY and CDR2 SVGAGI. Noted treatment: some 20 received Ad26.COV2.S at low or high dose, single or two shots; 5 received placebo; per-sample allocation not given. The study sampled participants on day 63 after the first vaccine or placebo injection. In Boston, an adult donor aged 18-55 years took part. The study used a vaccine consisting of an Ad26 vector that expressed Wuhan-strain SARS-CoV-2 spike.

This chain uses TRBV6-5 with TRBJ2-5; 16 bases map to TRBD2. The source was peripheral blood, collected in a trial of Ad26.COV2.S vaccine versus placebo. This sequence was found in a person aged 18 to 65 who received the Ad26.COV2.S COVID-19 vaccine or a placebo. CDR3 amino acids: CASGTSGGALETQYF. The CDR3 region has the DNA TGTGCCAGCGGGACTAGCGGGGGGGCTTTAGAGACCCAGTACTTC.